This TCR beta chain was captured by sequencing in a study of patients and donors after allogeneic stem cell transplantation. V was clipped by 4 bases and J by 1 base; unmatched bases: 11. The CDR3 contains 18 residues. Germline V lookup: CDR1 SGDLS, CDR2 YYNGEE. From the RT-PCR reads, TCRdb called clonotypes with MiXCR, one entry per CDR3 protein. The sample carries about 960,000 distinct CDR3 sequences, about 20% recorded once. The rearrangement uses TRBV9 and TRBJ2-1, with 10 bases aligning to TRBD2. The sample comprised blood, either unsorted or a sorted T cell fraction (not recorded which). The receptor was derived from a human donor who was either an allogeneic HSCT recipient or a stem cell or donor lymphocyte infusion donor (not recorded which). It is not recorded whose cells these are; they may come from a transplant donor. The CDR3 reads CASSPGTSDRYSYNEQFF. CDR3 in DNA: TGTGCCAGCAGCCCCGGGACTAGCGACAGGTATTCCTACAATGAGCAGTTCTTC.